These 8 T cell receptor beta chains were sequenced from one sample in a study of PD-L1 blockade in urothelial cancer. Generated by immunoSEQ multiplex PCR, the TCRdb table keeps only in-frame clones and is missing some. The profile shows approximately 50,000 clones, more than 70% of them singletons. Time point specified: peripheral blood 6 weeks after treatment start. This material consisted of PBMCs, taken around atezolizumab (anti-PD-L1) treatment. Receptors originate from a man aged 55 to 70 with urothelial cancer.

The CDR3 is CASSYSSGNQPQHF. CDR3 nucleotide sequence: TGTGCCAGCAGTTACTCGTCAGGGAACCAGCCCCAGCATTTT. The chain links TRBV6-6 to TRBJ1-5; D might be TRBD1 (5 bases). CDR1 and CDR2 (germline): MNHNY, SVGAGI (reference sequence). The CDR3 totals 14 residues. The V end was cut by 0 bases, the J end by 7 bases, with 10 bases between.

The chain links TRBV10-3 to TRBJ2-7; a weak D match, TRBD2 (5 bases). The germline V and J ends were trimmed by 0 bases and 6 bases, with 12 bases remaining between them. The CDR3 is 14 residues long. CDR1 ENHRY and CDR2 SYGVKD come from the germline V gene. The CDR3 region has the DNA TGTGCCATCAGTGAGTCGAAGCGAGAGGGCGAGCAGTACTTC. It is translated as CAISESKREGEQYF.

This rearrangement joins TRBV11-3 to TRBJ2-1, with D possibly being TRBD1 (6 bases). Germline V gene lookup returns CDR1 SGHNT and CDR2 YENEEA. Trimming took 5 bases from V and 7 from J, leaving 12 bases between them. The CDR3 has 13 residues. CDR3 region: CASSLQGLNEQFF. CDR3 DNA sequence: TGTGCCAGCAGCCTACAGGGCTTGAATGAGCAGTTCTTC.

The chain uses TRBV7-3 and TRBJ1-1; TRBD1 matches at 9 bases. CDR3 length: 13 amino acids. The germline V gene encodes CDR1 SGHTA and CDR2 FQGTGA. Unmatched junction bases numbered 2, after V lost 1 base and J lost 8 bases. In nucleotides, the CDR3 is TGTGCCAGCAGCTTAAACAGGGGGCAGGAAGCTTTCTTT. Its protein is CASSLNRGQEAFF.

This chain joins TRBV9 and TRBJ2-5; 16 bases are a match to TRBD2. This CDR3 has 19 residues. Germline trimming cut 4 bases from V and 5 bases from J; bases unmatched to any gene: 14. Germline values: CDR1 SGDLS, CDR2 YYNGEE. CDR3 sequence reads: CASSRTSGTSGREGETQYF. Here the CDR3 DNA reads TGTGCCAGCAGCCGAACCTCCGGGACTAGCGGGAGGGAGGGGGAGACCCAGTACTTC. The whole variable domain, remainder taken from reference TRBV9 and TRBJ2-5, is DSGVTQTPKHLITATGQRVTLRCSPRSGDLSVYWYQQSLDQGLQFLIQYYNGEERAKGNILERFSAQQFPDLHSELNLSSLELGDSALYFCASSRTSGTSGREGETQYFGPGTRLLVL.

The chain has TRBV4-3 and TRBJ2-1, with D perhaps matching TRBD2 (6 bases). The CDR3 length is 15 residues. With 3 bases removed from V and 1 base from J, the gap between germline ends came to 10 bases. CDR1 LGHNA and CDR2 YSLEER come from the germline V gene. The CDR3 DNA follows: TGCGCCAGCAGCCAGGGACTGTCTTCCTACAATGAGCAGTTCTTC. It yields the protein CASSQGLSSYNEQFF.

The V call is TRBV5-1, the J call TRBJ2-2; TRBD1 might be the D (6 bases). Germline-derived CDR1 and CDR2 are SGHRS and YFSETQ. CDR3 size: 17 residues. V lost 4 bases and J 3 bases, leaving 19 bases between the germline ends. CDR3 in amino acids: CASSQNPQGTDTGELFF. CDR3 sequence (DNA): TGCGCCAGCAGCCAGAACCCACAGGGAACGGACACCGGGGAGCTGTTTTTT.

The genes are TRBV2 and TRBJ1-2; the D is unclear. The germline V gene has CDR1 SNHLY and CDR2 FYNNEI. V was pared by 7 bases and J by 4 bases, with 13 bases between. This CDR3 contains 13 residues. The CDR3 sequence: CASTPGSAYGYTF. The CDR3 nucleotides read TGTGCCAGCACTCCGGGGAGTGCCTATGGCTACACCTTC.